Listed below are T cell receptor beta chains from one sample, sequenced in a study of post-analysis software for immune sequencing data. One entry per CDR3 protein results from TCRdb running MiXCR on the PCR reads. The table records roughly 700,000 distinct CDR3 sequences, roughly 30% of them present only once. Sequenced input: blood. Source of these receptors: a girl aged 5-17 years with multiple sclerosis. Both conserved end residues are part of each CDR3. The order of the fields is D gene, V gene, J gene, clone size, CDR3 DNA, CDR3 protein. A D gene is named only where the DNA matches it firmly. Clone size is given for some rows only: seen once, a few or many times, or a class if the clone is expanded.

NA	TRBV6-6	TRBJ2-3	NA	TGTGCCAGCAGCTATGGGGGCGCCGACACAGATACGCAGTATTTT	CASSYGGADTDTQYF
NA	TRBV6-2/TRBV6-3	TRBJ2-1	NA	TGTGCCAGCAGCCCCCCGCCTCAGGGGACGAAATACAATGAGCAGTTCTTC	CASSPPPQGTKYNEQFF
NA	TRBV28	TRBJ2-1	few	TGTGCCAGCAGTCCCCCTGGCTTCGCCCTCAATGAGCAGTTCTTC	CASSPPGFALNEQFF
NA	TRBV7-9	TRBJ2-5	few	TGTGCCAGCAGCTTTGACGGGATCCAAGAGACCCAGTACTTC	CASSFDGIQETQYF
NA	TRBV7-2	TRBJ1-5	NA	TGTGCCAGCAGCCCCAGGACGGGCGAGGGGTTGCCCCAGCATTTT	CASSPRTGEGLPQHF
NA	TRBV20-1	TRBJ2-3	NA	TGCAGTGCGTACTTAGCGACTACGCAGTATTTT	CSAYLATTQYF
TRBD1	TRBV14	TRBJ1-1	once	TGTGCCAGCAGCCAGGCGAGGGACAGGCCGATAACTGAAGCTTTCTTT	CASSQARDRPITEAFF
TRBD2	TRBV20-1	TRBJ2-7	many	TGCAGTGCTAGAGCGGTTAGCGGGAGGGCCCCCGAGCAGTACTTC	CSARAVSGRAPEQYF
TRBD1	TRBV5-1	TRBJ2-5	few	TGCGCCAGCAGCTCTCCGGACAGGGGGCCGGAGACCCAGTACTTC	CASSSPDRGPETQYF
TRBD1	TRBV20-1	TRBJ2-5	few	TGCAGTGCAACCGGGACAGGTGATTCTTACCAAGAGACCCAGTACTTC	CSATGTGDSYQETQYF
TRBD2	TRBV15	TRBJ2-1	few	TGTGCCACCGGTTCCTCAGCGGGATATGATGAGCAGTTCTTC	CATGSSAGYDEQFF
NA	TRBV7-9	TRBJ2-3	many	TGTGCCAGCAGCTTGCAAAGCACAGATACGCAGTATTTT	CASSLQSTDTQYF
NA	TRBV21-1	TRBJ2-7	NA	TGTGCCAGCAGCAAAGCCGCGGGGACCTACGAGCAGTACTTC	CASSKAAGTYEQYF
TRBD2	TRBV18	TRBJ2-7	NA	TGTGCCAGCTCGAGGACTAGCGGGCAATCCTACGAGCAGTACTTC	CASSRTSGQSYEQYF
TRBD2	TRBV20-1	TRBJ2-1	NA	TGCAGTGCTAAGACTAGCGGCTTCCTCCCCTACAATGAGCAGTTCTTC	CSAKTSGFLPYNEQFF
TRBD1	TRBV28	TRBJ2-5	NA	TGTGCCAGCAGTTCCCTTGGGCAGGGGGCACGGGAGACCCAGTACTTC	CASSSLGQGARETQYF
NA	TRBV20-1	TRBJ2-1	NA	TGCAGTGCTAGGGACTTGCATGCGGGTGAGCAGTTCTTC	CSARDLHAGEQFF
NA	TRBV4-3	TRBJ2-5	few	TGCGCCAGCAGCCAAGAGGGGGGGATTGGACAGGAGACCCAGTACTTC	CASSQEGGIGQETQYF
TRBD2	TRBV20-1	TRBJ2-1	few	TGCAGCACGGAGGCGGGAGATACCGGCTCCTACAATGAGCAGTTCTTC	CSTEAGDTGSYNEQFF
NA	TRBV10-3	TRBJ2-5	few	TGTGCCATCAGCAGGGCCTCTCGGGAGACCCAGTACTTC	CAISRASRETQYF
NA	TRBV6-6	TRBJ2-7	NA	TGTGCCAGCAGTTCAAAGCGCGGCGAGCAGTACTTC	CASSSKRGEQYF
NA	TRBV12-3/TRBV12-4	TRBJ1-2	NA	TGTGCCAGCAGGACGACAGGATCTAACTATGGCTACACCTTC	CASRTTGSNYGYTF